These 28 T cell receptor beta chains share one sample of origin, sequenced in a study of T-cell reconstitution after alpha-beta-depleted transplantation in children. This sample's TCRbeta library carried unique molecular identifier barcodes. TCRdb called the PCR reads again in MiXCR, with one record for every CDR3 protein. The top ten clones hold 0.79% of a sample with hundreds of thousands of distinct CDR3 sequences, less than 15% of them seen once. This material consisted of PBMCs, taken before TCRalphabeta/CD19-depleted stem cell transplant. These receptors all come from a girl aged 2 to 9 with congenital amegakaryocytic thrombocytopenia, due to receive a stem cell transplant.

The J gene is TRBJ2-3, the V gene TRBV28; D gene ambiguous. Germline CDR1 and CDR2: MDHEN and SYDVKM. The V end lost 5 bases, the J end lost 4 bases, and 22 bases lay between the germline ends. This CDR3 comprises 17 residues. The CDR3 nucleotides are TGTGCCAGCAGTAGTGTTAGGACGGATATGTACCCAGATACGCAGTATTTT. This encodes CASSSVRTDMYPDTQYF.

The chain combines TRBV20-1 with TRBJ2-1; D is undetermined. This CDR3 contains 16 residues. With 0 bases removed from V and 9 bases from J, the gap between germline ends came to 21 bases. Germline CDR1 and CDR2: DFQATT and SNEGSKA (reference sequence). CDR3 protein: CSARDPKARSSGEQFF. CDR3 sequence (DNA): TGCAGTGCTAGAGATCCCAAGGCGAGAAGTTCGGGTGAGCAGTTCTTC.

This clonotype was seen a handful of times. This chain connects TRBV28 to TRBJ2-5, with 11 bases matching TRBD2. The CDR3 length is 17 residues. Germline CDR1 is MDHEN and CDR2 is SYDVKM. V was pared by 4 bases and J by 5 bases, with 12 bases of the junction left unmatched. In nucleotides, the CDR3 is TGTGCCAGCAGTTCCTATATTAGCGGGAGGGCCGTTGAGACCCAGTACTTC. This gives the protein CASSSYISGRAVETQYF.

The table lists this clonotype with many counts. J is TRBJ1-2 and V is TRBV29-1, with a tentative D call TRBD1 (5 bases). This CDR3 is 14 amino acids long. CDR1 and CDR2 from the germline V gene are SQVTM and ANQGSEA. V lost 3 bases and J 4 bases, leaving 15 bases between the germline ends. The CDR3 coding sequence is TGCAGCGTTGAGTGGGCGGGACGGTTCTATGGCTACACCTTC. This codes for CSVEWAGRFYGYTF. The variable domain in full, with the rest retrieved from reference TRBV29-1 and TRBJ1-2, is SAVISQKPSRDICQRGTSLTIQCQVDSQVTMMFWYRQQPGQSLTLIATANQGSEATYESGFVIDKFPISRPNLTFSTLTVSNMSPEDSSIYLCSVEWAGRFYGYTFGSGTRLTVV.

Many counts were recorded for this clonotype. The J gene is TRBJ2-1, the V gene TRBV20-1; the match to TRBD2 covers 12 bases. V gave up 3 bases and J gave up 7 bases; unmatched junction bases: 4. Germline V gene lookup returns CDR1 DFQATT and CDR2 SNEGSKA (reference sequence). CDR3 length equals 14 residues. For the CDR3, the DNA is TGCAGTGCTAGTGGGACTAGCGGGTGGAATGAGCAGTTCTTC. The encoded protein is CSASGTSGWNEQFF.

This sequence joins TRBV4-1 and TRBJ2-3, with TRBD2 matching over 10 bases. V was clipped by 7 bases and J by 0 bases; unmatched bases: 19. The CDR3 length is 20 residues. Looked up from germline, CDR1 is MGHRA and CDR2 is YSYEKL. The CDR3: CASKKRQVAGGQNSTDTQYF. CDR3 bases: TGCGCCAGCAAAAAACGACAGGTAGCGGGAGGCCAGAATAGCACAGATACGCAGTATTTT.

This clonotype was seen repeatedly, ten times or more. This chain uses TRBV20-1 with TRBJ2-5; 9 bases match TRBD2. Unmatched junction bases numbered 7, after V lost 6 bases and J lost 5 bases. CDR3 length: 13 residues. CDR1 is DFQATT and CDR2 is SNEGSKA in the germline V gene (reference sequence). CDR3 region: CSAFGTSWETQYF. The DNA for the CDR3 is TGCAGTGCGTTTGGGACTAGCTGGGAGACCCAGTACTTC.

The rearrangement joins TRBV10-3 to TRBJ1-5; D not certain. The V end was cut by 2 bases, the J end by 1 base, with 9 bases between. CDR1 and CDR2 from the germline V gene are ENHRY and SYGVKD. The CDR3 contains 15 residues. The DNA of the CDR3 is TGTGCCATCAGTGAGCCCGGATCAAGCAATCAGCCCCAGCATTTT. Translated, it gives CAISEPGSSNQPQHF.

This clonotype occurred once. The chain is built from TRBV19 and TRBJ2-3; possibly TRBD1 or TRBD2 for D (5 bases each). This CDR3 has 13 amino acids. Germline CDR1 is LNHDA and CDR2 is SQIVND (reference sequence). The V end was cut by 10 bases, the J end by 6 bases, with 17 bases between. The CDR3 DNA reads as TGTGCCATCTCACATGGGGGACGTGATACGCAGTATTTT. Protein product: CAISHGGRDTQYF. The full variable domain, in which reference TRBV19 and TRBJ2-3 provide the parts outside the CDR3, is DGGITQSPKYLFRKEGQNVTLSCEQNLNHDAMYWYRQDPGQGLRLIYYSQIVNDFQKGDIAEGYSVSREKKESFPLTVTSAQKNPTAFYLCAISHGGRDTQYFGPGTRLTVL.

This clonotype was observed a few times. This chain links TRBV6-5 with TRBJ1-5; 7 nucleotides line up with TRBD1. V lost 3 bases and J lost 2; bases outside the gene matches: 16. CDR1 is MNHEY, CDR2 SVGAGI, per germline. The CDR3 totals 19 residues. CDR3 DNA: TGTGCCAGCAGTTATTCAAGGGGGCGCGTCGGTAAGGGCAATCAGCCCCAGCATTTT. Translated, it gives CASSYSRGRVGKGNQPQHF.

This rearrangement joins TRBV14 to TRBJ2-1; TRBD2 matches at 8 bases. CDR3 length equals 14 residues. In germline, CDR1 is SGHDN, CDR2 FVKESK. The J segment lost 8 bases and the V segment lost 4 bases, leaving 7 bases of the junction unmatched. CDR3 nucleotide sequence: TGTGCCAGCAGCCGGGGGACTAGTTTTGATGAGCAGTTCTTC. This codes for CASSRGTSFDEQFF.

V usage is TRBV7-8 and J usage is TRBJ2-1; D may be TRBD1 (5 bases). Germline CDR1 and CDR2: SGHVS and FQNEAQ. Trimming pared 0 bases from V and 6 bases from J, leaving 12 bases between. The CDR3 is made up of 15 amino acids. The CDR3 reads CASSLAGRVGNEQFF. The CDR3 DNA sequence: TGTGCCAGCAGCTTAGCCGGCAGGGTTGGCAATGAGCAGTTCTTC.

This clonotype was observed many times. The gene calls are TRBV7-7 and TRBJ2-2; D unclear. The CDR3 runs to 14 residues. The germline V gene encodes CDR1 SSHAT and CDR2 FNYEAQ (reference sequence). Trimming left V 5 bases short and J 1 base short, with 8 bases between. The CDR3 reads CASSLQLNTGELFF. CDR3 DNA sequence: TGTGCCAGCAGCCTCCAACTGAACACCGGGGAGCTGTTTTTT.

This clonotype was found many times. J is TRBJ1-5 and V is TRBV29-1, with D possibly matching TRBD1 (5 bases). Trimming pared 4 bases from V and 2 bases from J, leaving 9 bases between. The CDR3 is 13 amino acids. Looked up from germline, CDR1 is SQVTM and CDR2 is ANQGSEA. CDR3 nucleotides: TGCAGCGTTGTCCAGGGCCGCAATCAGCCCCAGCATTTT. This encodes CSVVQGRNQPQHF.

This clonotype was observed at least ten times. This chain uses TRBV7-2 with TRBJ2-3; D gene uncertain. Trimming stripped 2 bases from V and 2 bases from J, with 14 bases between. The CDR3 is made up of 16 amino acids. The V gene's germline CDR1 is SGHTA and CDR2 FQGNSA. The CDR3 reads CASSLSATLTTDTQYF. The CDR3, as DNA: TGTGCCAGCAGCTTAAGTGCGACATTAACCACAGATACGCAGTATTTT.

This clonotype was counted at least ten times. The chain employs TRBV20-1 and TRBJ1-4; D unclear. This CDR3 contains 11 residues. The germline V and J ends were trimmed by 5 bases and 8 bases, with 9 bases remaining between them. Germline CDR1 DFQATT, CDR2 SNEGSKA (reference sequence). This chain's CDR3 is CSAGLGEKLFF. In nucleotides, the CDR3 is TGCAGTGCTGGTCTGGGGGAAAAACTGTTTTTT.

This clonotype has ten or more counts. This chain joins TRBV20-1 and TRBJ2-7, with D perhaps being TRBD1 or TRBD2 (5 bases each). Trimming stripped 5 bases from V and 2 bases from J, with 13 bases between. The CDR3 is made up of 13 amino acids. Germline values: CDR1 DFQATT, CDR2 SNEGSKA (reference sequence). CDR3 region: CSAGTWDPYEQYF. CDR3 sequence (DNA): TGCAGTGCTGGGACCTGGGATCCCTACGAGCAGTACTTC.

The chain has TRBV25-1 and TRBJ2-1; D is ambiguous. The germline V gene encodes CDR1 MGHDK and CDR2 SYGVNS. The ends were cut back, 4 bases at V and 0 bases at J, with 13 bases in the middle. The CDR3 runs 16 residues. The CDR3 region is CASSVPRASSYNEQFF. The CDR3 DNA reads TGTGCCAGCAGTGTCCCGCGCGCGAGCTCCTACAATGAGCAGTTCTTC.

This clonotype was seen a handful of times. This chain joins TRBV5-1 and TRBJ2-5; TRBD2 agrees at 11 bases. Germline lookup yields CDR1 SGHRS and CDR2 YFSETQ. V was pared by 0 bases and J by 5 bases, with 12 bases of the junction left unmatched. The CDR3 has 18 amino acids. The CDR3 DNA is TGCGCCAGCAGCTTGGCACTAGCGGGAGTCGGGGCTGTGGAGACCCAGTACTTC. It translates to CASSLALAGVGAVETQYF.

This clonotype was seen a few times. The chain recombines TRBV3-1 with TRBJ2-1; D ambiguous. CDR3 length: 13 amino acids. V was clipped by 0 bases and J by 8 bases, with 8 bases between them. Germline V lookup: CDR1 LGHDT, CDR2 YNNKEL (reference sequence). For the CDR3, the DNA is TGTGCCAGCAGCCAAGATCTAACCTATGAGCAGTTCTTC. This sequence encodes CASSQDLTYEQFF.

In this sample, this clonotype turned up many times. V is TRBV6-1 and J is TRBJ2-1; TRBD2 might be the D (5 bases). This CDR3 comprises 14 residues. The V and J ends lost 8 bases and 0 bases respectively, with 11 bases between them. The V gene's germline CDR1 is MNHNS and CDR2 SASEGT. The chain's CDR3 is CASGRGNSYNEQFF. The DNA for the CDR3 is TGTGCCAGCGGCCGGGGAAACTCCTACAATGAGCAGTTCTTC.

This chain uses TRBV12-3 or TRBV12-4 with TRBJ2-1, with 10 nucleotides matching TRBD1. V shed 7 bases, J shed 6 bases, and the junction held 9 bases outside the gene matches. This CDR3 region has 15 residues. CDR3 DNA sequence: TGTGCCAGCACCGAGGACAGGGGGAGGGTCAATGAGCAGTTCTTC. It translates to CASTEDRGRVNEQFF.

This chain joins TRBV4-1 and TRBJ2-1, with 9 bases matching TRBD2. Germline-derived CDR1 and CDR2 are MGHRA and YSYEKL. V trimming: 4 bases; J trimming: 9 bases; junction bases outside the gene matches: 13. The CDR3 spans 16 residues. The CDR3 coding sequence is TGCGCCAGCAGCCCCGGGACTAGCCAACTCGGGGGTGAGCAGTTCTTC. Its translation: CASSPGTSQLGGEQFF.

The rearrangement links TRBV7-8 to TRBJ2-3; D is undetermined. The V gene's germline CDR1 is SGHVS and CDR2 FQNEAQ. V lost 8 bases, J lost 3 bases, and 9 bases lay in between. This CDR3 has 12 amino acids. DNA of the CDR3: TGTGCCAGCCATGAGGTGACAGATACGCAGTATTTT. It specifies CASHEVTDTQYF. Full variable domain (rest looked up from reference TRBV7-8 and TRBJ2-3): GAGVSQSPRYKVAKRGQDVALRCDPISGHVSLFWYQQALGQGPEFLTYFQNEAQLDKSGLPSDRFFAERPEGSVSTLKIQRTQQEDSAVYLCASHEVTDTQYFGPGTRLTVL.

The chain uses TRBV12-3 or TRBV12-4 and TRBJ1-4; the D gene is possibly TRBD1 (5 bases). Trimming cost V 5 bases and J 0 bases, with 25 bases left between them. The CDR3 runs to 20 residues. The CDR3 here is CASSPFSAGWGWATNEKLFF. CDR3 DNA: TGTGCCAGCAGTCCATTCTCGGCAGGGTGGGGTTGGGCAACTAATGAAAAACTGTTTTTT.

There are many counts of this clonotype. V is TRBV20-1 and J is TRBJ2-7; no reliable D call. The V end was cut by 0 bases, the J end by 0 bases, with 12 bases between. The V gene's germline CDR1 is DFQATT and CDR2 SNEGSKA (reference sequence). This CDR3 contains 15 residues. CDR3 region: CSARDQPLSSYEQYF. CDR3 sequence (DNA): TGCAGTGCTAGAGATCAGCCGCTCAGCTCCTACGAGCAGTACTTC.

This chain uses TRBV5-1 with TRBJ2-2; TRBD2 matches at 11 bases. This CDR3 region has 18 residues. V lost 3 bases to trimming and J lost 7 bases; unmatched junction nucleotides: 14. Germline V gene data show CDR1 as SGHRS and CDR2 as YFSETQ. Written as DNA, the CDR3 is TGCGCCAGCAGCTCGCGTAGCGGGAGGGCCTTAGGGCTCGGGGAGCTGTTTTTT. This codes for CASSSRSGRALGLGELFF. Based on the CDR3 plus reference TRBV5-1 and TRBJ2-2, the full variable domain is KAGVTQTPRYLIKTRGQQVTLSCSPISGHRSVSWYQQTPGQGLQFLFEYFSETQRNKGNFPGRFSGRQFSNSRSEMNVSTLELGDSALYLCASSSRSGRALGLGELFFGEGSRLTVL.

The chain links TRBV7-7 to TRBJ2-1, with 7 bases lining up with TRBD2. CDR1 and CDR2 (germline): SSHAT, FNYEAQ (reference sequence). The junction had 7 bases not matched to a gene; V was cut back by 5 bases and J by 6 bases. The CDR3 length is 14 residues. The CDR3 DNA reads as TGTGCCAGCAGCCCAGCGGGAAGGGGCAATGAGCAGTTCTTC. Residues: CASSPAGRGNEQFF.